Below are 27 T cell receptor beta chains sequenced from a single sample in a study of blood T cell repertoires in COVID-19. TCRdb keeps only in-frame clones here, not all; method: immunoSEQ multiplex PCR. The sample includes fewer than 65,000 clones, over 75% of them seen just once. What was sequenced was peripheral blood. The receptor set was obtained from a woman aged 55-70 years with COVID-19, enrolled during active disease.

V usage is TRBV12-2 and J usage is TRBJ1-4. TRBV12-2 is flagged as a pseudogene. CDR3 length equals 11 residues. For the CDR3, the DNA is TGTGCAAGTCGCTTCCGTGAAAAACTGTTTTTT. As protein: CASRFREKLFF.

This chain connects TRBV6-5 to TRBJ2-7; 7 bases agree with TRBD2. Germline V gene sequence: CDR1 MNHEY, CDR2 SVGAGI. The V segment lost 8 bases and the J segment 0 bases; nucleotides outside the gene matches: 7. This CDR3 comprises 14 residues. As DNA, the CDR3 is TGTGCCAGCTTGCCGCTAGCGGACTCCTACGAGCAGTACTTC. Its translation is CASLPLADSYEQYF.

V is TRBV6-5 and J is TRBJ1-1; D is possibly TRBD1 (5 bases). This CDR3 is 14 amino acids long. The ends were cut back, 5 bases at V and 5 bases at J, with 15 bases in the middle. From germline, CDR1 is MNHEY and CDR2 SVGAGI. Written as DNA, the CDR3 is TGTGCCAGCAGTAGGGATCAGGGTGGAACTGAAGCTTTCTTT. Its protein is CASSRDQGGTEAFF.

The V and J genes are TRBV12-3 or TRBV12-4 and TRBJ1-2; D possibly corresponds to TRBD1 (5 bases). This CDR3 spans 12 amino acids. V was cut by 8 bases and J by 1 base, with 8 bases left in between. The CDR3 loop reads CASSDSNYGYTF. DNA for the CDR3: TGTGCCAGCTCTGACAGTAACTATGGCTACACCTTC.

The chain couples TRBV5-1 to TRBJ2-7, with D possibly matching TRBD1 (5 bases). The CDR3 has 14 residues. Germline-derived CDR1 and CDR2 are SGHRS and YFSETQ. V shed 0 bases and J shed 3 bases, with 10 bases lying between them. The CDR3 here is CASSLGQGIYEQYF. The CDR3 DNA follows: TGCGCCAGCAGCTTGGGTCAGGGTATCTACGAGCAGTACTTC.

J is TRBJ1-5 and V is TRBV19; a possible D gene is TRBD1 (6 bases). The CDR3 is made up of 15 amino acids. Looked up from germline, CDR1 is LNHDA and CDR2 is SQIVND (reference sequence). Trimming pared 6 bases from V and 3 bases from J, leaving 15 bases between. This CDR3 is CASSPGGIPNQPQHF. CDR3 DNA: TGTGCCAGTAGCCCTGGGGGCATACCCAATCAGCCCCAGCATTTT. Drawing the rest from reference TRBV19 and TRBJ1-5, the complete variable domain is DGGITQSPKYLFRKEGQNVTLSCEQNLNHDAMYWYRQDPGQGLRLIYYSQIVNDFQKGDIAEGYSVSREKKESFPLTVTSAQKNPTAFYLCASSPGGIPNQPQHFGDGTRLSIL.

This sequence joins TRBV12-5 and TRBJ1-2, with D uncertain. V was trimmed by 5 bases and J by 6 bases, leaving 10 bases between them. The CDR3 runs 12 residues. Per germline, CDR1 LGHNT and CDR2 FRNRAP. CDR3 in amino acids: CASGNLGDGYTF. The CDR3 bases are TGTGCTAGTGGTAACCTAGGAGATGGCTACACCTTC. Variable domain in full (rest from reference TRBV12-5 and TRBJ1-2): DARVTQTPRHKVTEMGQEVTMRCQPILGHNTVFWYRQTMMQGLELLAYFRNRAPLDDSGMPKDRFSAEMPDATLATLKIQPSEPRDSAVYFCASGNLGDGYTFGSGTRLTVV.

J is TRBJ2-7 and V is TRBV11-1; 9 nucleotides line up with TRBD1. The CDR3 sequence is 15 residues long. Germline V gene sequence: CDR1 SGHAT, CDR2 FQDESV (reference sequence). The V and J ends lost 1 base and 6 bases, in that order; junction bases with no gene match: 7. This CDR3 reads CASSLVPGQGSEQYF. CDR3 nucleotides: TGTGCCAGCAGCTTAGTTCCGGGACAGGGCAGCGAGCAGTACTTC.

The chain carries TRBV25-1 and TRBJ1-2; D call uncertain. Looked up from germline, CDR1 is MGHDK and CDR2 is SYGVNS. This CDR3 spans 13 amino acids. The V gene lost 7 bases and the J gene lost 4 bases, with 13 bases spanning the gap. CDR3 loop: CASTPQSGYGYTF. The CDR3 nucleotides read TGTGCCAGCACCCCCCAGAGCGGCTATGGCTACACCTTC.

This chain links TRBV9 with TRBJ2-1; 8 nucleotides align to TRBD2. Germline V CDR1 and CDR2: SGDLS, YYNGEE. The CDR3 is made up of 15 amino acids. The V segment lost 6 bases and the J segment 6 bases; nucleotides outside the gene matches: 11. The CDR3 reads CASNREGLRTNEQFF. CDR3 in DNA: TGTGCCAGCAACCGGGAGGGCCTTAGAACCAATGAGCAGTTCTTC.

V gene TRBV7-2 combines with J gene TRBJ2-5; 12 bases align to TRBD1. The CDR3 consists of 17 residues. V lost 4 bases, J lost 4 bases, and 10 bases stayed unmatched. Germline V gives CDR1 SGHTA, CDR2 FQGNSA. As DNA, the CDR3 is TGTGCCAGCAGCTCTTGGGGGACAGGGGGCAAGGTAGAGACCCAGTACTTC. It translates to CASSSWGTGGKVETQYF.

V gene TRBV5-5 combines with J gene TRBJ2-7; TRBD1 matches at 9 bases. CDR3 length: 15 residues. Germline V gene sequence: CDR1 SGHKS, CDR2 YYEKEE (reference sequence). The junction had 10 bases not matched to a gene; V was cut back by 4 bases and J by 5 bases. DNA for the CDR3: TGTGCCAGCAGCCTGGATGGGACAGGGCCCCACGAGCAGTACTTC. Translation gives CASSLDGTGPHEQYF.

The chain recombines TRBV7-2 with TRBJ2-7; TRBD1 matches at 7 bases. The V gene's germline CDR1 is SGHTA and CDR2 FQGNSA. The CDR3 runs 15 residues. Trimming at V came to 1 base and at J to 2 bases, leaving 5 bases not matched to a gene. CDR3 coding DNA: TGTGCCAGCAGCTTAGAAGGGGGCGCACCCTACGAGCAGTACTTC. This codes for CASSLEGGAPYEQYF.

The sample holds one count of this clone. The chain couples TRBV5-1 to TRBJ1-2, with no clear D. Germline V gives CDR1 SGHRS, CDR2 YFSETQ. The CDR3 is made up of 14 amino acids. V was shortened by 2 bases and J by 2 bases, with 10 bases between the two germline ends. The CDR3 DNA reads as TGCGCCAGCAGCTTCCTATCAACGAACTATGGCTACACCTTC. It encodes CASSFLSTNYGYTF.

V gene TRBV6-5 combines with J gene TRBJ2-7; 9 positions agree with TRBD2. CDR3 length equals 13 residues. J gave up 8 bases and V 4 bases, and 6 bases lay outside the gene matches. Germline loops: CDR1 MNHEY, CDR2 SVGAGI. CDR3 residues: CASSSGTSMQQYF. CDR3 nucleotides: TGTGCCAGCAGTTCCGGGACTAGCATGCAGCAGTACTTC.

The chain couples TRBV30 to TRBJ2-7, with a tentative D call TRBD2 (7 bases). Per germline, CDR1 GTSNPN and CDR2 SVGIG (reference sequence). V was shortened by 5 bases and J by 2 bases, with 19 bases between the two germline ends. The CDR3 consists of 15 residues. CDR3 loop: CAWGGDTTITYEQYF. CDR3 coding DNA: TGTGCCTGGGGGGGGGACACAACAATAACCTACGAGCAGTACTTC.

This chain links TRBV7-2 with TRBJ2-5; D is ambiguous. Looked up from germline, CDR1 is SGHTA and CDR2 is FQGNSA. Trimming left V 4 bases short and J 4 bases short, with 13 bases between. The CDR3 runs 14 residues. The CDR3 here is CASSSYPNAETQYF. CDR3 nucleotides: TGTGCCAGCAGCTCCTACCCAAACGCAGAGACCCAGTACTTC.

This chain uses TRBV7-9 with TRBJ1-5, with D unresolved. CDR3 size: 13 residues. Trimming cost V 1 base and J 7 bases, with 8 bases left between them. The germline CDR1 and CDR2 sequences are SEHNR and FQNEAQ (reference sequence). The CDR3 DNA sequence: TGTGCCAGCAGCTTAGTTTTAGAGCAGCCCCAGCATTTT. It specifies CASSLVLEQPQHF. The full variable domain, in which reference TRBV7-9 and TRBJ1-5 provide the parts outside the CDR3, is DTGVSQNPRHKITKRGQNVTFRCDPISEHNRLYWYRQTLGQGPEFLTYFQNEAQLEKSRLLSDRFSAERPKGSFSTLEIQRTEQGDSAMYLCASSLVLEQPQHFGDGTRLSIL.

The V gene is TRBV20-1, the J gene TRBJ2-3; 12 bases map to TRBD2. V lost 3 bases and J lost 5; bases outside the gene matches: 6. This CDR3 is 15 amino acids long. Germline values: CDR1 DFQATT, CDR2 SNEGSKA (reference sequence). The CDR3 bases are TGCAGTGCTAGTAACCCTAGCGGGAGGGGAGATACGCAGTATTTT. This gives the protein CSASNPSGRGDTQYF.

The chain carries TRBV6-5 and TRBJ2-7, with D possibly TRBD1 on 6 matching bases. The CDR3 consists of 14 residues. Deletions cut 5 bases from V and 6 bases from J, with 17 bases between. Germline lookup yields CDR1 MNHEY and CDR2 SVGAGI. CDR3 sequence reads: CASSPASLGAEQYF. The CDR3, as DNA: TGTGCCAGCAGTCCCGCAAGTCTGGGGGCCGAGCAGTACTTC.

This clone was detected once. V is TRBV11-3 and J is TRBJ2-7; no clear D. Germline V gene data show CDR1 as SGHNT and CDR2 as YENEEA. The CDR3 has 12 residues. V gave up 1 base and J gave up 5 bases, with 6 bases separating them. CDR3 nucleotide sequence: TGTGCCAGCAGCTTAGGTTCTCACGAGCAGTACTTC. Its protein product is CASSLGSHEQYF.

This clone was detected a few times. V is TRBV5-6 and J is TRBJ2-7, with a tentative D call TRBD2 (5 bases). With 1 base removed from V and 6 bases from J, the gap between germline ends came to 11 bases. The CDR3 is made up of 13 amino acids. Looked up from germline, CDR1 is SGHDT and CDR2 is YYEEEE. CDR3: CASSLPGIGEQYF. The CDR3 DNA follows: TGTGCCAGCAGCTTGCCGGGGATCGGCGAGCAGTACTTC. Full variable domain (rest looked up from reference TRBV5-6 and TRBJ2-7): DAGVTQSPTHLIKTRGQQVTLRCSPKSGHDTVSWYQQALGQGPQFIFQYYEEEERQRGNFPDRFSGHQFPNYSSELNVNALLLGDSALYLCASSLPGIGEQYFGPGTRLTVT.

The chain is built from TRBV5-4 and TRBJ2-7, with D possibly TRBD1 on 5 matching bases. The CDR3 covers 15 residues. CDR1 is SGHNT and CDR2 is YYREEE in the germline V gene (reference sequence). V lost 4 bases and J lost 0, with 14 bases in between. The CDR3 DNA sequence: TGTGCCAGCAGCCATAAACAGGTTCGCTCCTACGAGCAGTACTTC. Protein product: CASSHKQVRSYEQYF.

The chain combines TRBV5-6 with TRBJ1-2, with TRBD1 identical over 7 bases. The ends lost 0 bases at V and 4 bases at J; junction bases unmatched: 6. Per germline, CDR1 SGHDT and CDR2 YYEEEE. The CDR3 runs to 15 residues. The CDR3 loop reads CASSLGGQLPYGYTF. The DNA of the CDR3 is TGTGCCAGCAGCTTGGGGGGACAGTTACCCTATGGCTACACCTTC.

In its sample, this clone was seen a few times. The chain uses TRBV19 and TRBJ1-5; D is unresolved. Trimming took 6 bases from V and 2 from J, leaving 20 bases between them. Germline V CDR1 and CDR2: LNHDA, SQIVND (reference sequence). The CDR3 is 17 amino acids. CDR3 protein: CASRMGGRGRGNQPQHF. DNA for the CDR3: TGTGCCAGTAGGATGGGAGGGCGGGGTCGCGGCAATCAGCCCCAGCATTTT.

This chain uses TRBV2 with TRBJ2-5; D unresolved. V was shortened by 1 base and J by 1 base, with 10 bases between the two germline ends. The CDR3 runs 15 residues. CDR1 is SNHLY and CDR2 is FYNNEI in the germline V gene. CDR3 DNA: TGTGCCAGCAGTGAAGGGCACAGCATCCAAGAGACCCAGTACTTC. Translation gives CASSEGHSIQETQYF. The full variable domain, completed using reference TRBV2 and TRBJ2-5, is EPEVTQTPSHQVTQMGQEVILRCVPISNHLYFYWYRQILGQKVEFLVSFYNNEISEKSEIFDDQFSVERPDGSNFTLKIRSTKLEDSAMYFCASSEGHSIQETQYFGPGTRLLVL.

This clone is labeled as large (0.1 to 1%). The DNA for the CDR3 is TGTGCCAGCAGCCAAGAACAGGGGGTCACCGGGGAGCTGTTTTTT. Its translation: CASSQEQGVTGELFF. The chain is built from TRBV3-1 (or the pseudogene TRBV3-2) and TRBJ2-2; 8 nucleotides align to TRBD1. The germline gives CDR1 LGHDT, CDR2 YNNKEL (reference sequence). This CDR3 has 15 residues. V trimming: 0 bases; J trimming: 4 bases; junction bases outside the gene matches: 1.